The present TCR beta chain was sequenced within a study of T cells after yellow fever vaccination. Study at large: With SMART-Seq v4 Ultra Low Input, the fractions containing low cell numbers were prepared. Points from the study as a whole: Primary-vaccination clones mostly resurfaced post-booster (just under 98% CD4, around 88% CD8). The secondary response was weaker but peaked faster, day 5 versus 15.

The germline V gene encodes CDR1 MNHEY and CDR2 SMNVEV (reference sequence). The V and J ends lost 5 bases and 9 bases, in that order; junction bases with no gene match: 10. The CDR3 is 14 amino acids. Each CDR3 protein is one row after TCRdb ran MiXCR on the 5' RACE reads. The sample lists 450,000 to 550,000 distinct CDR3 sequences; 20% to 25% were seen once. Points on this clonotype: What it binds is not known.

The chain combines TRBV27 with TRBJ1-5; 7 bases align to TRBD1. Sequencing was performed on PBMCs, taken about 21 days after the first yellow fever vaccination. The sequence derives from a man younger than 35 who received the YFV17D yellow fever vaccine. The CDR3 sequence: CASSDDRESVPQHF. The CDR3 bases are TGTGCCAGCAGTGACGACAGGGAAAGTGTGCCCCAGCATTTT.